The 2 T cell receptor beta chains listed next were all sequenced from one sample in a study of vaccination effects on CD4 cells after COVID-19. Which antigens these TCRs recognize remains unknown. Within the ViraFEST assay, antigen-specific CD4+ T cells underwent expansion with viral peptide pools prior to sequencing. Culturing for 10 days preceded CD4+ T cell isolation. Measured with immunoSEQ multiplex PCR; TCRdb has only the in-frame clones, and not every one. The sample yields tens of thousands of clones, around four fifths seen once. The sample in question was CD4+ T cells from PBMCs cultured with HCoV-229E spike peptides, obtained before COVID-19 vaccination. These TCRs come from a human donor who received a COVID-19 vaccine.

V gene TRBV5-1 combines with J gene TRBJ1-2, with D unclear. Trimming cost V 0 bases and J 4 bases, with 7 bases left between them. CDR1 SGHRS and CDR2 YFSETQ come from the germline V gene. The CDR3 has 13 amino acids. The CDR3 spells CASSLDRPYGYTF. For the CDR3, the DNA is TGCGCCAGCAGCTTGGACAGACCCTATGGCTACACCTTC. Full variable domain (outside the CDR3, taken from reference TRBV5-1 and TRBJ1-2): KAGVTQTPRYLIKTRGQQVTLSCSPISGHRSVSWYQQTPGQGLQFLFEYFSETQRNKGNFPGRFSGRQFSNSRSEMNVSTLELGDSALYLCASSLDRPYGYTFGSGTRLTVV.

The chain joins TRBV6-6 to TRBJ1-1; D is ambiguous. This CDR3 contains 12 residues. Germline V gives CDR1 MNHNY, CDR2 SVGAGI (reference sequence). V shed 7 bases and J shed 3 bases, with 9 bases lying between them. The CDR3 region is CASNRGDTEAFF. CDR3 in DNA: TGTGCCAGCAATCGTGGGGACACTGAAGCTTTCTTT.